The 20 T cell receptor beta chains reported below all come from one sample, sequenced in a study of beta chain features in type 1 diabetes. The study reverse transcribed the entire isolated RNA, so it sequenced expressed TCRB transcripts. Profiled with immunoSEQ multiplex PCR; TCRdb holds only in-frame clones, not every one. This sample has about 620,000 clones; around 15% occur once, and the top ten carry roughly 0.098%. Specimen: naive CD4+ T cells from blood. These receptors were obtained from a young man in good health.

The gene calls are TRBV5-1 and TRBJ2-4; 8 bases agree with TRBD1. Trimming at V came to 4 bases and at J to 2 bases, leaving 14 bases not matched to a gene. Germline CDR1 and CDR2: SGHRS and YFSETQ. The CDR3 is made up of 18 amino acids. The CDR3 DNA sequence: TGCGCCAGCAGCGCCGCCCCAGGGGGCAGCGGAACCAAAAACATTCAGTACTTC. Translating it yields CASSAAPGGSGTKNIQYF. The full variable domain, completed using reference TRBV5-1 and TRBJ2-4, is KAGVTQTPRYLIKTRGQQVTLSCSPISGHRSVSWYQQTPGQGLQFLFEYFSETQRNKGNFPGRFSGRQFSNSRSEMNVSTLELGDSALYLCASSAAPGGSGTKNIQYFGAGTRLSVL.

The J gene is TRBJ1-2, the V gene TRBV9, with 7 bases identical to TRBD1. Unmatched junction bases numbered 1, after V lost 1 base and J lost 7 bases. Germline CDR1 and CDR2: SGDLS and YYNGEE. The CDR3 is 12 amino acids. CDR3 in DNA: TGTGCCAGCAGCGTAAGGGACAGTGGCTACACCTTC. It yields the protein CASSVRDSGYTF.

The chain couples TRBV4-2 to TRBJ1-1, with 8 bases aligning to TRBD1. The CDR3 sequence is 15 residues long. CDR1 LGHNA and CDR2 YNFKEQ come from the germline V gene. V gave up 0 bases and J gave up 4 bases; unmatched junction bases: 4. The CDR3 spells CASSQDSTGATEAFF. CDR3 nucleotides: TGTGCCAGCAGCCAAGATTCGACAGGGGCCACTGAAGCTTTCTTT.

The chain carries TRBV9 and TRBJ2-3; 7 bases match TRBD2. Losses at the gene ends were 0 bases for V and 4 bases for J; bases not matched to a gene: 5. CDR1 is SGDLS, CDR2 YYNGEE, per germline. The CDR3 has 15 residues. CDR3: CASSVVGRLADTQYF. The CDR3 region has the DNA TGTGCCAGCAGCGTAGTCGGGAGGTTGGCAGATACGCAGTATTTT.

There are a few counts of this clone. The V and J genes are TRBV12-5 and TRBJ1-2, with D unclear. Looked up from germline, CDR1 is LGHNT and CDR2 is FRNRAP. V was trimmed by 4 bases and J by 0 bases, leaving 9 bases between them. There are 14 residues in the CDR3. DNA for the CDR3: TGTGCTAGTGGTTATAAGACCTCTAACTATGGCTACACCTTC. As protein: CASGYKTSNYGYTF.

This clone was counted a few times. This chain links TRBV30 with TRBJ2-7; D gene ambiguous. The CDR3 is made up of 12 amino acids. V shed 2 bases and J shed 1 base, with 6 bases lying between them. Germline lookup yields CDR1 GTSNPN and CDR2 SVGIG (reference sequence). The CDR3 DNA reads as TGTGCCTGGAGTCTGGGTTCCTACGAGCAGTACTTC. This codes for CAWSLGSYEQYF.

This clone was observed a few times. The CDR3 DNA sequence: TGCGCCAGCAGCCAAGGTAGACAGGGGAGGTCCTACGAGCAGTACTTC. Protein: CASSQGRQGRSYEQYF. The J gene is TRBJ2-7, the V gene TRBV4-3; 8 bases align to TRBD1. Germline values: CDR1 LGHNA, CDR2 YSLEER. The CDR3 has 16 residues. V dropped 1 base and J dropped 1; count of bases not matched to a gene: 6.

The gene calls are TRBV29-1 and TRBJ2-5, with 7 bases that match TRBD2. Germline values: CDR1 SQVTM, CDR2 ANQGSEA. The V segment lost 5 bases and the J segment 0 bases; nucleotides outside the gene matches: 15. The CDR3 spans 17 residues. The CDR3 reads CSVSGGTTDYNQETQYF. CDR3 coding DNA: TGCAGCGTTTCTGGAGGGACTACTGACTACAACCAAGAGACCCAGTACTTC.

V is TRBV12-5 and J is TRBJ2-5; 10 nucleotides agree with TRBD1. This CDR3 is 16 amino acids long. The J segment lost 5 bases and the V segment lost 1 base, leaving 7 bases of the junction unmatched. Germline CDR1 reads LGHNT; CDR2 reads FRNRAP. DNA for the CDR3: TGTGCTAGTGGTTTGGGATTGACAGGGGGCCGGGAGACCCAGTACTTC. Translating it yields CASGLGLTGGRETQYF.

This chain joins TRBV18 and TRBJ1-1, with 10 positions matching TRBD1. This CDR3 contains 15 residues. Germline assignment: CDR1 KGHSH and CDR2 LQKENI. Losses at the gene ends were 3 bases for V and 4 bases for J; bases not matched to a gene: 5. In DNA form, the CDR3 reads TGTGCCAGCTCACCGGACAGGGGGAAAATCACTGAAGCTTTCTTT. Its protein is CASSPDRGKITEAFF.

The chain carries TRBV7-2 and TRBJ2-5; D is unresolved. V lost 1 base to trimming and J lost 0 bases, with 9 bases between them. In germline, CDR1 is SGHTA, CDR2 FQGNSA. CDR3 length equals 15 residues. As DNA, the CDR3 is TGTGCCAGCAGCTTAGGGCTAACGTACCAAGAGACCCAGTACTTC. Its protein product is CASSLGLTYQETQYF.

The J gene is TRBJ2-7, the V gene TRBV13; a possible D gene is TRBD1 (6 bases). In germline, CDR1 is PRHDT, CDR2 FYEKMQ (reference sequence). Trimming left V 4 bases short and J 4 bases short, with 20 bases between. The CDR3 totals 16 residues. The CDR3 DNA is TGTGCCAGCAGCTCCCGCTTAGGACAGCGGACTTACGAGCAGTACTTC. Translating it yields CASSSRLGQRTYEQYF.

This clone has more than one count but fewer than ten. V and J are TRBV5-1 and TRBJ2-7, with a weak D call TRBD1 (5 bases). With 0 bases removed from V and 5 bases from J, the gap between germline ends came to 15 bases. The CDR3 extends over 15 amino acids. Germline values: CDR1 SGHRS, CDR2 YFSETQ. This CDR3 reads CASSLERQGSHEQYF. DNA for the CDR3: TGCGCCAGCAGCTTGGAGCGTCAGGGCAGCCACGAGCAGTACTTC.

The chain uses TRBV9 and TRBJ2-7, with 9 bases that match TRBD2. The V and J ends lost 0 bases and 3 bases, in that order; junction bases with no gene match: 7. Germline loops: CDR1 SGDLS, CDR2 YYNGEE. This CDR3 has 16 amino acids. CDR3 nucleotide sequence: TGTGCCAGCAGCGTAGGGCTAGCGGGAAAGGGCTACGAGCAGTACTTC. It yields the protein CASSVGLAGKGYEQYF.

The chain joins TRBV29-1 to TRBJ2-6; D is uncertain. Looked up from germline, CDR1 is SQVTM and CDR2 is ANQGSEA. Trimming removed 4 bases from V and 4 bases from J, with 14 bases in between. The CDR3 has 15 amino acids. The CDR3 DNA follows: TGCAGCGTTGGTCGACGATTGGCAGGGGCCAACGTCCTGACTTTC. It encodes CSVGRRLAGANVLTF.

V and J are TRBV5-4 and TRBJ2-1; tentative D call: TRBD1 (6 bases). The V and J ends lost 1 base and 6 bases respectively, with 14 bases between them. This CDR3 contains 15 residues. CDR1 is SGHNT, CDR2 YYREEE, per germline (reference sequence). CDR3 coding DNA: TGTGCCAGCAGCTTGAAGGACAGATTGACCAATGAGCAGTTCTTC. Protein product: CASSLKDRLTNEQFF.

The CDR3: CAWSVQRPSGANVLTF. In DNA, the CDR3 is TGTGCCTGGAGTGTACAACGGCCCTCTGGGGCCAACGTCCTGACTTTC. The rearrangement uses TRBV30 and TRBJ2-6; no reliable D call. The CDR3 is 16 residues long. Trimming shortened V by 0 bases and J by 0 bases, and 9 bases separated the two germline ends. CDR1 and CDR2 from the germline V gene are GTSNPN and SVGIG (reference sequence).

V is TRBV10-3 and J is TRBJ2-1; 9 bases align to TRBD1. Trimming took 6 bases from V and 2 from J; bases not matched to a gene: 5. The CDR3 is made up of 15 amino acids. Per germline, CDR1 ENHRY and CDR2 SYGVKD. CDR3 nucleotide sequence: TGTGCCATCAGACCCCGACAGGGGGCCTACAATGAGCAGTTCTTC. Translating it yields CAIRPRQGAYNEQFF.

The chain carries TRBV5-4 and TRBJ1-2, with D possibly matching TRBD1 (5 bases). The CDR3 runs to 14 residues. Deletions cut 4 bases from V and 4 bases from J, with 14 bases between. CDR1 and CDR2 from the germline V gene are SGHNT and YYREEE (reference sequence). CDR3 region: CASSLDRSLYGYTF. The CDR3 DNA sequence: TGTGCCAGCAGCCTAGACAGATCTCTCTATGGCTACACCTTC.

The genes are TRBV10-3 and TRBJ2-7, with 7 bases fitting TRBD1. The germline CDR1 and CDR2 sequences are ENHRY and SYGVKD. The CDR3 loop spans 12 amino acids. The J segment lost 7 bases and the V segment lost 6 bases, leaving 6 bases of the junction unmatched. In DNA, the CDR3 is TGTGCCATCAGGACAGGGCCTCTAGAGCAGTACTTC. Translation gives CAIRTGPLEQYF.